A single sample gave rise to the 24 T cell receptor beta chains below, sequenced in a study of shared clonotypes between healthy human individuals. TCRdb's copy holds only in-frame clones and misses some; the assay was immunoSEQ multiplex PCR. Counted here are over a million clones, nearly 99% occurring once; the ten biggest clones make up around 0.45%. Source material: naive CD4+ T cells sorted from blood. The subset was: CD45RA+ positively selected. The receptors originated from a man aged 25 to 40 in good health.

On this clone: The same CDR3 is also encoded by other DNA sequences in this sample. J is TRBJ1-4 and V is TRBV7-9; maybe TRBD1 (6 bases). Germline V gene sequence: CDR1 SEHNR, CDR2 FQNEAQ (reference sequence). V gave up 1 base and J gave up 5 bases, with 8 bases separating them. The CDR3 extends over 14 amino acids. The CDR3 DNA follows: TGTGCCAGCAGCTTAGTTACAGGGAATGAAAAACTGTTTTTT. Protein product: CASSLVTGNEKLFF.

The genes are TRBV27 and TRBJ2-5, with D perhaps being TRBD1 or TRBD2 (6 bases each). The germline V gene has CDR1 MNHEY and CDR2 SMNVEV (reference sequence). The CDR3 is made up of 13 amino acids. Trimming left V 3 bases short and J 12 bases short, with 17 bases between. CDR3 in amino acids: CASSLGGRDPKYF. The CDR3 nucleotides read TGTGCCAGCAGTTTGGGGGGCCGTGACCCCAAGTACTTC.

For this clone: Distinct nucleotide sequences in the sample also encode this CDR3. The chain carries TRBV5-1 and TRBJ2-3; tentatively, D is TRBD1 (5 bases). The CDR3 totals 13 residues. Deletions cut 0 bases from V and 6 bases from J, with 8 bases between. The germline gives CDR1 SGHRS, CDR2 YFSETQ. CDR3 amino acids: CASSLEGQDTQYF. The DNA of the CDR3 is TGCGCCAGCAGCTTGGAGGGGCAGGATACGCAGTATTTT.

This chain links TRBV2 with TRBJ2-1; D unresolved. Germline CDR1 SNHLY, CDR2 FYNNEI. This CDR3 spans 13 amino acids. V lost 7 bases, J lost 2 bases, and 9 bases lay in between. This chain's CDR3 is CASTTGPYNEQFF. CDR3 nucleotide sequence: TGTGCCAGCACCACCGGCCCCTACAATGAGCAGTTCTTC.

This chain connects TRBV19 to TRBJ2-6; the D is unclear. The germline gives CDR1 LNHDA, CDR2 SQIVND (reference sequence). V was cut by 4 bases and J by 3 bases, with 13 bases left in between. This CDR3 has 16 residues. The CDR3 protein is CASSTIRLGGANVLTF. CDR3 coding DNA: TGTGCCAGTAGTACGATTAGGCTAGGTGGGGCCAACGTCCTGACTTTC.

The J gene is TRBJ2-5, the V gene TRBV18; D unresolved. Per germline, CDR1 KGHSH and CDR2 LQKENI. Trimming took off 0 bases at V and 2 bases at J, with 7 bases between the two ends. The CDR3 sequence is 14 residues long. The CDR3 nucleotides are TGTGCCAGCTCACCACCGAGCAGACAAGAGACCCAGTACTTC. Amino acids: CASSPPSRQETQYF.

Details on this clone: Other DNA sequences from this sample encode an identical CDR3 as well. V gene TRBV27 combines with J gene TRBJ2-7; D remains unclear. The CDR3 spans 13 residues. V was clipped by 3 bases and J by 4 bases, with 10 bases between them. Per the germline V gene, CDR1 is MNHEY and CDR2 is SMNVEV (reference sequence). The DNA for the CDR3 is TGTGCCAGCAGTTTTTCGTTCCGTTACGAGCAGTACTTC. This codes for CASSFSFRYEQYF.

The V call is TRBV28, the J call TRBJ2-7; 12 nucleotides align to TRBD1. This CDR3 spans 15 amino acids. The V segment lost 8 bases and the J segment 5 bases; nucleotides outside the gene matches: 10. CDR1 and CDR2 (germline): MDHEN, SYDVKM. The DNA for the CDR3 is TGTGCCAGCCGGGTGTGGGGACAGGGGGCGGACGAGCAGTACTTC. This encodes CASRVWGQGADEQYF. The complete variable domain, with remaining parts taken from reference TRBV28 and TRBJ2-7, reads DVKVTQSSRYLVKRTGEKVFLECVQDMDHENMFWYRQDPGLGLRLIYFSYDVKMKEKGDIPEGYSVSREKKERFSLILESASTNQTSMYLCASRVWGQGADEQYFGPGTRLTVT.

V gene TRBV20-1 combines with J gene TRBJ2-7, with TRBD2 as a possible D gene (5 bases). The V and J ends lost 1 base and 7 bases respectively, with 5 bases between them. CDR3 length equals 10 residues. Germline lookup yields CDR1 DFQATT and CDR2 SNEGSKA (reference sequence). CDR3 loop: CSARAGEQYF. Here the CDR3 DNA reads TGCAGTGCTAGAGCGGGGGAGCAGTACTTC.

The rearrangement uses TRBV9 and TRBJ2-1; 15 bases map to TRBD2. The CDR3 extends over 15 amino acids. After removal of 3 bases from V and 7 bases from J, the junction contained 2 bases not matched to a gene. The germline gives CDR1 SGDLS, CDR2 YYNGEE. The CDR3 coding sequence is TGTGCCAGCAGCGCCGGGACTAGCGGGAGGAATGAGCAGTTCTTC. Its translation: CASSAGTSGRNEQFF.

The rearrangement uses TRBV4-2 and TRBJ1-2; D not certain. Per germline, CDR1 LGHNA and CDR2 YNFKEQ. The CDR3 has 14 amino acids. The V and J ends lost 4 bases and 8 bases respectively, with 17 bases between them. Here the CDR3 DNA reads TGTGCCAGCAGCCTTTCACGACTGTCCGCGGGCTACACCTTC. Translating gives CASSLSRLSAGYTF.

The V gene is TRBV29-1, the J gene TRBJ2-1; 15 bases line up with TRBD2. Germline-derived CDR1 and CDR2 are SQVTM and ANQGSEA. This CDR3 is 17 amino acids long. The ends lost 3 bases at V and 4 bases at J; junction bases unmatched: 7. The CDR3 spells CSVDGLAGGPLYNEQFF. CDR3 bases: TGCAGCGTTGACGGACTAGCGGGAGGGCCACTTTACAATGAGCAGTTCTTC.

The rearrangement joins TRBV7-6 to TRBJ2-7; TRBD2 matches at 11 bases. The germline V gene has CDR1 SGHVS and CDR2 FNYEAQ. The CDR3 length is 15 residues. V shed 5 bases and J 7 bases; nucleotides not matched to a gene: 10. CDR3 in DNA: TGTGCCAGCAGCCCTAAACTAGCGGGAGACGGGGAGCAGTACTTC. It codes for CASSPKLAGDGEQYF.

This clone was detected a few times. The genes are TRBV10-2 and TRBJ2-2; TRBD2 matches 8 bases. V lost 6 bases, J lost 6 bases, and 3 bases stayed unmatched. This CDR3 is 13 amino acids long. In germline, CDR1 is WSHSY, CDR2 SAAADI. CDR3 amino acids: CASRGTRAGELFF. CDR3 coding DNA: TGCGCCAGCAGAGGGACTAGGGCCGGGGAGCTGTTTTTT.

The chain employs TRBV4-1 and TRBJ2-7; D unresolved. This CDR3 is built from 14 residues. V dropped 4 bases and J dropped 1 base, with 11 bases sitting between them. Germline V gives CDR1 MGHRA, CDR2 YSYEKL. The CDR3 DNA sequence: TGCGCCAGCAGCCTCCGGAACCCTTCCTACGAGCAGTACTTC. It yields the protein CASSLRNPSYEQYF.

V is TRBV30 and J is TRBJ1-2; no firm D call. Germline V gene lookup returns CDR1 GTSNPN and CDR2 SVGIG (reference sequence). CDR3 length equals 17 residues. The CDR3 region is CATPYRVPSFTNYGYTF. In DNA form, the CDR3 reads TGTGCGACACCTTACCGGGTCCCCTCCTTTACTAACTATGGCTACACCTTC.

V usage is TRBV27 and J usage is TRBJ2-1; 10 positions agree with TRBD1. Germline CDR1 MNHEY, CDR2 SMNVEV (reference sequence). With V trimmed by 4 bases and J by 0 bases, 6 bases remained unmatched. The CDR3 consists of 17 residues. The CDR3 spells CASSYRRDRGSYNEQFF. The CDR3 coding sequence is TGTGCCAGCAGTTACCGCCGGGACAGGGGCTCCTACAATGAGCAGTTCTTC.

To note about this clone: Within the sample, other DNA sequences also encode this same CDR3. This chain links TRBV5-1 with TRBJ2-3; D remains unclear. The germline V gene has CDR1 SGHRS and CDR2 YFSETQ. The CDR3 is 13 amino acids. Trimming took off 3 bases at V and 2 bases at J, with 7 bases between the two ends. CDR3 amino acids: CASSSLPTDTQYF. DNA for the CDR3: TGCGCCAGCAGCTCCTTGCCCACAGATACGCAGTATTTT.

The chain employs TRBV5-1 and TRBJ2-3; D is unresolved. This CDR3 is 15 amino acids long. V was pared by 4 bases and J by 4 bases, with 16 bases between. CDR1 is SGHRS, CDR2 YFSETQ, per germline. This CDR3 is CASSLVDTRADTQYF. Here the CDR3 DNA reads TGCGCCAGCAGCCTGGTAGATACCCGGGCAGATACGCAGTATTTT.

The V call is TRBV7-3, the J call TRBJ2-1; a possible D gene is TRBD2 (5 bases). Germline CDR1 and CDR2: SGHTA and FQGTGA. V lost 3 bases and J 7 bases, leaving 13 bases between the germline ends. This CDR3 spans 14 amino acids. The CDR3 DNA sequence: TGTGCCAGCAGCTTTTCGGGATTAGAGAATGAGCAGTTCTTC. It codes for CASSFSGLENEQFF.

The J gene is TRBJ1-5, the V gene TRBV10-3; D gene unclear. V lost 3 bases to trimming and J lost 4 bases, with 7 bases between them. Germline V CDR1 and CDR2: ENHRY, SYGVKD. The CDR3 is 13 residues long. The chain's CDR3 is CAISERANQPQHF. The CDR3 coding sequence is TGTGCCATCAGTGAAAGAGCTAATCAGCCCCAGCATTTT.

The genes are TRBV7-9 and TRBJ1-5, with 9 positions matching TRBD1. CDR3 length equals 17 residues. V was pared by 2 bases and J by 6 bases, with 11 bases of the junction left unmatched. The V gene's germline CDR1 is SEHNR and CDR2 FQNEAQ (reference sequence). The CDR3 sequence: CASSLFNGTGLAQPQHF. In DNA, the CDR3 is TGTGCCAGCAGCTTATTTAATGGGACAGGGCTGGCTCAGCCCCAGCATTTT.

V gene TRBV14 combines with J gene TRBJ2-5; D is unclear. This CDR3 has 14 residues. V shed 3 bases and J shed 1 base, with 9 bases lying between them. Germline V gives CDR1 SGHDN, CDR2 FVKESK. CDR3 loop: CASSHLQFQETQYF. As DNA, the CDR3 is TGTGCCAGCAGCCACTTGCAGTTCCAAGAGACCCAGTACTTC.

The V gene is TRBV7-3, the J gene TRBJ2-1, with a weak D call TRBD2 (6 bases). This CDR3 is 14 amino acids long. Germline CDR1 SGHTA, CDR2 FQGTGA. V was trimmed by 5 bases and J by 10 bases, leaving 18 bases between them. Here the CDR3 reads CASSRDFPGSEQFF. The CDR3 nucleotides are TGTGCCAGCAGCCGGGACTTCCCCGGTAGCGAGCAGTTCTTC. Full variable domain (outside the CDR3, taken from reference TRBV7-3 and TRBJ2-1): GAGVSQTPSNKVTEKGKYVELRCDPISGHTALYWYRQSLGQGPEFLIYFQGTGAADDSGLPNDRFFAVRPEGSVSTLKIQRTERGDSAVYLCASSRDFPGSEQFFGPGTRLTVL.